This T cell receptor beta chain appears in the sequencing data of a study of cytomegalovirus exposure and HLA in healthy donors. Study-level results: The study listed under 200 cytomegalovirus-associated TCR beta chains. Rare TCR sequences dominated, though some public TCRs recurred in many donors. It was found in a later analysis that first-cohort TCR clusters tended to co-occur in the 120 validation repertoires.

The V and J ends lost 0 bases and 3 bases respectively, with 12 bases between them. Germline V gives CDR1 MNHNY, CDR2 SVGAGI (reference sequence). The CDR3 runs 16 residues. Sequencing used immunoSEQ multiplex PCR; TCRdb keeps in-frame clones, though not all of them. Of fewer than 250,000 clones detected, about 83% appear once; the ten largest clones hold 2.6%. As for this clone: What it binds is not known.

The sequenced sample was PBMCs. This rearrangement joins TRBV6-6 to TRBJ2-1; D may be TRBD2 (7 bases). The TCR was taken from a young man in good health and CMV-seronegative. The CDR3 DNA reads TGTGCCAGCAGTTACTCACGGGGGGCTCTCTACAATGAGCAGTTCTTC. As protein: CASSYSRGALYNEQFF.